This T cell receptor beta chain was profiled in a study of T cells in Graves' hyperthyroidism and ophthalmopathy. Study-level results: Most thyroid clonotypes expanded above 0.001 were also detected in blood.

This clonotype was seen at least ten times. The antigen is undetermined. Amplified TCR beta CDR3 regions came from RNA transcripts. HTBI primers drove first-round RT-PCR of the TCR CDR3. MiXCR, run by TCRdb on the multiplex PCR reads, gives a single entry per CDR3 protein. Altogether around 200,000 distinct CDR3 sequences are present, around 18% being singletons, with the ten largest covering over 35%. Diagnostic assessment was based on clinical symptoms, serum thyroxine and TRAb, thyroid ultrasound and orbital computed tomography. PBMCs were collected from an approximately 9.5 ml volume of fresh peripheral blood. CDR3 length: 11 amino acids. V shed 6 bases and J shed 4 bases, with 4 bases lying between them. Looked up from germline, CDR1 is SNHLY and CDR2 is FYNNEI.

The TCR originated in a man aged 35 to 55 with Graves' hyperthyroidism. Material: blood. The chain recombines TRBV2 with TRBJ2-1; D is ambiguous. CDR3 nucleotide sequence: TGTGCCAGCAGCGCATACAATGAGCAGTTCTTC. Translation: CASSAYNEQFF.